This T cell receptor (beta chain) was recorded in a study of T cells after yellow fever vaccination (dated by TCRdb to the late 2010s). For the wider study: The SMART-Seq v4 Ultra Low Input RNA kit was used to prepare libraries from fractions with low cell numbers. Bulk TCR alpha and beta repertoires were sequenced longitudinally to track T-cell clones before and after primary and booster YFV17D yellow fever vaccination. Blood was collected at multiple timepoints before and after primary and secondary immunization, and bulk PBMC replicates and cell subsets were isolated. Two healthy male donors, one aged 18 to 30 and one aged 30 to 40 years, made up the cohort. Study-wide findings and limitations: Because the study included only a couple of donors, the extent to which the findings can be generalized is limited. A small share of clonotypes occurred in both CD4 and CD8 compartments, likely arising from convergent recombination. After the booster, most clones that had expanded after primary vaccination were detected again (around 96% of CD4 and 88% of CD8), suggesting broad maintenance of memory. Computational filtering was needed because FACS-sorted repertoires could contain abundant contaminating clonotypes from the bulk population. The secondary T-cell response was found to be weaker but faster than the primary response, with a peak reached on day 5 rather than on day 15.

Sample treatment or condition, as interpreted from the label and publication: live attenuated yellow fever vaccine strain. PBMCs were isolated from peripheral blood using a standard Ficoll-Paque protocol. CD4 and CD8 T-cell fractions were isolated with Dynabeads CD4 and CD8 positive selection kits. TriZol was used to extract RNA from bulk PBMCs, from CD4 and CD8 fractions, and from dextramer-positive and dextramer-negative fractions. This clonotype has only a few counts. Its cognate antigen has yet to be identified. The record has no base qualities; no much larger clone is one base away. TCR cDNA was made using 5'RACE template switching, a step that added a universal primer site and unique molecular identifiers. cDNA synthesis was primed from both the TCR alpha and TCR beta constant segments. Library amplification used two PCR steps, and the second PCR step added sample barcodes and sequencing adapters. Sequencing of libraries was done on Illumina HiSeq 2500 (2x100 bp) or NovaSeq (2x150 bp). Under the source paper's analysis protocol: MIGEC handled demultiplexing of reads and collapsing into UMI consensus sequences, while MiXCR performed V(D)J alignment. Vaccine-responding clonotypes were defined with edgeR using replicate PBMC samples, requiring FDR below 0.01 and a log2 fold change above 5 up to day 15. Bulk clonotypes were assigned CD4 or CD8 identity according to which sequenced CD4 or CD8 repertoire held them at higher abundance. TCRdb cleaned the public reads at Q25 with fastp, built clones with MiXCR and kept in-frame beta chains. Rows with one shared CDR3 protein collapse into an entry with the most common genes and DNA. The V and J calls reflect TCRdb's pipeline rather than the authors' work. The sample profile shows about 130,000 distinct CDR3 sequences; around 6.3% of them were found once. The ten largest clonotypes hold about 0.6% of the sample.

Inclusive of the bounding cysteine and phenylalanine, the CDR3 is 16 residues long. This entry keeps only the CDR3 DNA: 48 bases, framed from base 1. Cut back by 4 bases and 5 bases, the V and J ends lie 21 bases apart. CDR1 and CDR2 are drawn from the germline V gene: SGHDT, YYEEEE. This receptor was identified in a man aged 30 to 45 who received the YFV17D yellow fever vaccine. The input for sequencing was CD4+ T cells sorted from PBMCs, taken 10 days after the yellow fever booster vaccination. Here the chain combines TRBV5-6 and TRBJ1-1, with no confidently assigned D gene. CDR3 reads: CASSTPPGAKLTEAFF. The sequenced DNA is TGTGCCAGCAGCACGCCACCGGGAGCTAAACTTACTGAAGCTTTCTTT.